The rows below give T cell receptor beta chains drawn from one sample of a study of Ad26.COV2.S vaccination and SARS-CoV-2 variants. The data were produced by immunoSEQ multiplex PCR, yet TCRdb's version contains in-frame clones alone and is incomplete. The data hold roughly 680,000 clones, with around 90% observed a single time. Sample: peripheral blood, taken in a trial of Ad26.COV2.S vaccine versus placebo. The source is a person aged 18-60 years who received the Ad26.COV2.S COVID-19 vaccine or a placebo. The CDR3 runs from the conserved cysteine through the conserved F or W. The D gene is left open where the match is weak. Clone size appears in some rows only: once, few, many, or a class for an expanded clone.

clone_size j_call d_call v_call cdr3_aa cdr3_nt
once TRBJ1-5 . TRBV6-5 CASSQTRASNQPQHF TGTGCCAGCAGTCAAACCAGGGCGAGCAATCAGCCCCAGCATTTT
. TRBJ1-5 . TRBV30 CAWCAGERWPQHF TGTGCCTGGTGCGCAGGGGAGAGGTGGCCCCAGCATTTT
. TRBJ2-3 TRBD2 TRBV5-4 CASSLGLAGADTQYF TGTGCCAGCAGCTTGGGACTAGCGGGGGCAGATACGCAGTATTTT
once TRBJ2-3 TRBD1 TRBV27 CASSSLGQVIQDTQYF TGTGCCAGCAGTAGCCTGGGACAGGTCATTCAAGATACGCAGTATTTT
few TRBJ2-6 . TRBV27 CASSYGPGANVLTF TGTGCCAGCAGTTACGGTCCTGGGGCCAACGTCCTGACTTTC
. TRBJ2-1 TRBD2 TRBV5-1 CASSLAGLAGMGEQFF TGCGCCAGCAGCTTGGCGGGACTAGCGGGGATGGGTGAGCAGTTCTTC
. TRBJ2-7 TRBD1 TRBV19 CASSSRDRAYEQYF TGTGCCAGTAGTTCCCGGGACAGGGCTTACGAGCAGTACTTC
. TRBJ2-7 . TRBV12-3/TRBV12-4 CASRRASPYEQYF TGTGCCAGCAGGAGGGCCTCCCCCTACGAGCAGTACTTC
. TRBJ1-2 . TRBV7-9 CASSLGRSDYGYTF TGTGCCAGCAGCTTAGGTCGCAGTGACTATGGCTACACCTTC
. TRBJ2-3 TRBD1 TRBV2 CADGQDITDTQYF TGTGCGGATGGACAGGACATCACAGATACGCAGTATTTT
once TRBJ1-4 . TRBV2 CASSETFNEKLFF TGTGCCAGCAGTGAGACATTTAATGAAAAACTGTTTTTT
. TRBJ2-5 . TRBV7-2 CASSYLRGGRQETQYF TGTGCCAGCAGCTACCTGAGGGGGGGGAGGCAAGAGACCCAGTACTTC
. TRBJ1-2 . TRBV10-3 CAISEPGLYGYTF TGTGCCATCAGTGAGCCGGGCCTCTATGGCTACACCTTC
. TRBJ1-2 TRBD1 TRBV5-1 CASSLGNRGLNYGYTF TGCGCCAGCAGCTTGGGGAACAGGGGCCTTAACTATGGCTACACCTTC
. TRBJ2-1 TRBD2 TRBV18 CASSQRGDNEQFF TGTGCCAGCTCCCAACGGGGGGACAATGAGCAGTTCTTC
once TRBJ2-3 . TRBV7-3 CASSFTGSDTQYF TGTGCCAGCAGTTTTACAGGGTCAGATACGCAGTATTTT
. TRBJ2-1 TRBD1 TRBV10-3 CAIRPGQGANYEQFF TGTGCCATCAGACCCGGACAGGGGGCGAACTATGAGCAGTTCTTC
. TRBJ2-3 . TRBV7-8 CASSLRGQGGTDTQYF TGTGCCAGCAGCTTGAGGGGCCAGGGAGGTACAGATACGCAGTATTTT